The entry below gives a single T cell receptor beta chain sequence along with its context. Its specificity is not known. These data belong to a study of cytomegalovirus exposure and HLA in healthy donors. The PCR made use of 60 Vbeta and 13 Jbeta primers. This table comes from immunoSEQ multiplex PCR, and its TCRdb copy is limited to in-frame clones, with some not included. This table holds over 150,000 clones, 75% found once. Trimming took 4 bases from V and 4 from J; bases not matched to a gene: 7. The CDR3 sequence is 13 residues long. Looked up from germline, CDR1 is SQVTM and CDR2 is ANQGSEA. Study-level findings and limits: In the analysis, some V segments, TRBV6-2 and TRBV6-3 included, were excluded as indistinguishable.

This sequence joins TRBV29-1 and TRBJ2-7; TRBD1 agrees at 7 bases. Sequencing was performed on PBMCs. The clonotype originates from a woman in her forties or fifties in good health and CMV-seropositive. The CDR3 nucleotides read TGCAGCGTTGCCCCCGGGACAGAATACGAGCAGTACTTC. Its protein product is CSVAPGTEYEQYF.